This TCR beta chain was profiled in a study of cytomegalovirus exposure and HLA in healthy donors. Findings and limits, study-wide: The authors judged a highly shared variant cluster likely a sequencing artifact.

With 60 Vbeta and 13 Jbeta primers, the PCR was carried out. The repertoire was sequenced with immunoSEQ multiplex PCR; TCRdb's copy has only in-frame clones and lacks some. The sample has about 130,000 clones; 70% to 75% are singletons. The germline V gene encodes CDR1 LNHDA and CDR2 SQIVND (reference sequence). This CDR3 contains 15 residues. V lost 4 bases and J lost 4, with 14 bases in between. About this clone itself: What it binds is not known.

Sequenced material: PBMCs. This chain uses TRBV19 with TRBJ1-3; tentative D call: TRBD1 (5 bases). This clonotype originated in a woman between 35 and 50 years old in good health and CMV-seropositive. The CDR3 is CASSTSGAAGNTIYF. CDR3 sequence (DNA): TGTGCCAGTAGTACGAGCGGGGCGGCGGGAAACACCATATATTTT.